This entry lists 14 T cell receptor beta chains sequenced from one sample in a study of CD8+CD57+ T cells in acquired aplastic anemia. The template used for profiling TCR beta VDJ and CDR3 was genomic DNA. TCRdb fed the reads into MiXCR, producing one record per CDR3 protein. The sample consists of about 95,000 distinct CDR3 sequences, about 66% of them appearing once. Patients chosen for sequencing had CD8+CD57+ cells that had expanded, as shown by flow cytometry. The sample comprised sorted CD4+, CD8+, or CD8+CD57+ T cells (not recorded which) from PBMCs. Every receptor here comes from a human donor with aplastic anemia.

The rearrangement links TRBV2 to TRBJ1-1; maybe TRBD1 (5 bases). The CDR3 covers 13 residues. Germline V gene sequence: CDR1 SNHLY, CDR2 FYNNEI. Trimming removed 2 bases at V and 7 bases at J, with 11 bases between. In DNA form, the CDR3 reads TGTGCCAGCAGTGAACGGGCAGGGATTGAAGCTTTCTTT. As protein: CASSERAGIEAFF.

The chain is built from TRBV12-3 or TRBV12-4 and TRBJ1-2, with 10 bases lining up with TRBD1. This CDR3 is 15 amino acids long. V lost 5 bases to trimming and J lost 6 bases; unmatched junction nucleotides: 9. DNA for the CDR3: TGTGCCAGCAGTCAAATTTCCGGGACAGGGGATGGCTACACCTTC. The encoded protein is CASSQISGTGDGYTF.

This chain connects TRBV15 to TRBJ2-2; a possible D gene is TRBD1 (6 bases). Germline CDR1 is LNHNV and CDR2 is YYDKDF (reference sequence). V lost 9 bases and J 3 bases, leaving 17 bases between the germline ends. This CDR3 is built from 15 residues. CDR3 coding DNA: TGTGCCACAAGAACCGGGGCAGGGGACACCGGGGAGCTGTTTTTT. Amino acid sequence: CATRTGAGDTGELFF.

In this sample, this clonotype turned up a few times. Written as DNA, the CDR3 is TGCAGCGAAAGGGGAGACCTAGAGACCCAGTACTTC. Protein sequence: CSERGDLETQYF. The chain employs TRBV29-1 and TRBJ2-5; D may be TRBD1 or TRBD2 (5 bases each). Trimming took off 7 bases at V and 4 bases at J, with 13 bases between the two ends. The germline gives CDR1 SQVTM, CDR2 ANQGSEA. The CDR3 length is 12 residues.

As for this clonotype: A junction end diverges from the germline sequence, so it may reflect a read error. The chain couples TRBV27 to TRBJ1-3, with D maybe TRBD1 (5 bases). Germline V lookup: CDR1 MNHEY, CDR2 SMNVEV (reference sequence). This CDR3 comprises 17 residues. CDR3 region: CASSPGTGDWSGNTTYF. CDR3 coding DNA: TGTGCCAGCAGTCCTGGGACCGGCGATTGGTCCGGAAACACCACATATTTT.

This rearrangement joins TRBV3-1 to TRBJ1-2, with TRBD1 as a possible D gene (6 bases). The CDR3 totals 17 residues. V was cut by 0 bases and J by 0 bases, with 14 bases left in between. Germline CDR1 LGHDT, CDR2 YNNKEL (reference sequence). Written as DNA, the CDR3 is TGTGCCAGCAGCCAAGAAGGACAGCCCCTAGCTAACTATGGCTACACCTTC. Protein sequence: CASSQEGQPLANYGYTF.

J is TRBJ2-1 and V is TRBV9, with 11 bases lining up with TRBD2. V was clipped by 2 bases and J by 8 bases; unmatched bases: 6. CDR3 length: 15 residues. Per the germline V gene, CDR1 is SGDLS and CDR2 is YYNGEE. CDR3 DNA: TGTGCCAGCAGCGTTACTAGCGGGAGTTTGGATGAGCAGTTCTTC. Its translation: CASSVTSGSLDEQFF.

This chain joins TRBV20-1 and TRBJ2-7, with 12 nucleotides matching TRBD2. The CDR3 is 15 amino acids. Germline V gene lookup returns CDR1 DFQATT and CDR2 SNEGSKA (reference sequence). V shed 1 base, J shed 5 bases, and the junction held 6 bases outside the gene matches. The CDR3 here is CSARATGLAGHEQYF. CDR3 DNA sequence: TGCAGTGCTAGAGCCACTGGACTAGCGGGACACGAGCAGTACTTC.

In its sample, this clonotype was seen once. The rearrangement uses TRBV7-3 and TRBJ2-3, with D tentatively TRBD1 (5 bases). Germline CDR1 SGHTA, CDR2 FQGTGA. V was trimmed by 5 bases and J by 5 bases, leaving 14 bases between them. The CDR3 has 14 amino acids. CDR3 DNA: TGTGCCAGCAGCCCCCGTGGGGCACAAGATACGCAGTATTTT. The encoded protein is CASSPRGAQDTQYF.

The genes are TRBV7-8 and TRBJ2-3; 11 bases agree with TRBD2. The CDR3 covers 16 residues. CDR1 and CDR2 from the germline V gene are SGHVS and FQNEAQ. Germline trimming cut 4 bases from V and 4 bases from J; bases unmatched to any gene: 7. CDR3 sequence reads: CASSSLLAGVPDTQYF. CDR3 nucleotides: TGTGCCAGCAGCTCGTTACTAGCGGGAGTGCCAGATACGCAGTATTTT.

In this sample, this clonotype turned up a few times. The chain combines TRBV20-1 with TRBJ1-1; D call uncertain. The CDR3 is made up of 13 amino acids. V was trimmed by 0 bases and J by 3 bases, leaving 8 bases between them. Germline V lookup: CDR1 DFQATT, CDR2 SNEGSKA (reference sequence). CDR3 nucleotide sequence: TGCAGTGCTAGAGATTGGAGCTACACTGAAGCTTTCTTT. Its translation: CSARDWSYTEAFF.

The V gene is TRBV19, the J gene TRBJ1-1; the match to TRBD1 covers 8 bases. CDR3 length: 14 amino acids. The germline V gene encodes CDR1 LNHDA and CDR2 SQIVND (reference sequence). The V and J ends lost 1 base and 4 bases, in that order; junction bases with no gene match: 2. CDR3 nucleotides: TGTGCCAGTAGTATAGCAGGGGGCCCCACTGAAGCTTTCTTT. Translating gives CASSIAGGPTEAFF.

The chain joins TRBV4-2 to TRBJ2-7; D perhaps matches TRBD1 (5 bases). Deletions cut 0 bases from V and 3 bases from J, with 12 bases between. The CDR3 consists of 15 residues. Germline lookup yields CDR1 LGHNA and CDR2 YNFKEQ. CDR3 DNA: TGTGCCAGCAGCCAAGAGGGCAGTACAGGCTACGAGCAGTACTTC. Amino acid sequence: CASSQEGSTGYEQYF.

This chain joins TRBV24-1 and TRBJ2-3, with 11 bases that match TRBD1. From germline, CDR1 is KGHDR and CDR2 SFDVKD. V dropped 4 bases and J dropped 5; count of bases not matched to a gene: 7. This CDR3 has 16 residues. The CDR3 here is CATSDRGQGARDTQYF. Here the CDR3 DNA reads TGTGCCACCAGTGACCGTGGACAGGGGGCGCGAGATACGCAGTATTTT.